A selection of T cell receptor beta chains follows, all from one sample in a study of cytomegalovirus exposure and HLA in healthy donors. Method: immunoSEQ multiplex PCR; TCRdb's copy keeps in-frame clones and lacks some. This sample has approximately 230,000 clones, with roughly 87% found just once. The sample consisted of PBMCs. Receptors were obtained from a man younger than 35 in good health and CMV-seropositive. Both conserved end residues are part of each CDR3. D genes are given only for firm matches. Some rows mark clone size as missing; the rest say once, few, many or name a class of expanded clone.

J,V,D,size,length,DNA,CDR3
TRBJ2-7,TRBV2,TRBD1,-,15,TGTGCCAGCAGTGAAGTGGGACAGGGGCTCTACGAGCAGTACTTC,CASSEVGQGLYEQYF
TRBJ2-7,TRBV10-3,-,-,17,TGTGCCATCAGTGTCTCTCAAACAGGGCTTAGCTCCTACGAGCAGTACTTC,CAISVSQTGLSSYEQYF
TRBJ2-1,TRBV29-1,-,-,13,TGCAGCGTGCTGACCCTGGGCCCCAGGGGGCAGTTCTTC,CSVLTLGPRGQFF
TRBJ2-1,TRBV9,TRBD2,-,15,TGTGCCAGCAGCGTAGGCCTAGCGGGAGTTTACGAGCAGTTCTTC,CASSVGLAGVYEQFF
TRBJ1-5,TRBV28,-,-,14,TGTGCCAGCAGCCCCGGAGATCGGAATCAGCCCCAGCATTTT,CASSPGDRNQPQHF
TRBJ1-4,TRBV9,-,-,14,TGTGCCAGCAGCGCGGGGGGAAGGTCTGAAAAACTGTTTTTT,CASSAGGRSEKLFF
TRBJ2-1,TRBV11-3,-,-,13,TGTGCCAGCAGCCCAGGGATGGGCGGTGAGCAGTTCTTC,CASSPGMGGEQFF
TRBJ2-5,TRBV5-4,TRBD1,-,13,TGTGCCAGCAGTTACAGGGGGCCCGAGACCCAGTACTTC,CASSYRGPETQYF
TRBJ2-7,TRBV5-1,-,few,13,TGCGCCAGCAGCTTGGAACGGGCCTACGAGCAGTACTTC,CASSLERAYEQYF
TRBJ2-1,TRBV4-2,-,-,13,TGTGCCAGCAGCCAAGCGTCTGTAGCTGAGCAGTTCTTC,CASSQASVAEQFF
TRBJ2-7,TRBV5-4,TRBD2,once,16,TGTGCCAGCAGCTTGGCCATAGCGGGAGGAGCCTACGAGCAGTACTTC,CASSLAIAGGAYEQYF
TRBJ2-5,TRBV5-1,TRBD1,-,14,TGCGCCAGCAGCTTGGCCAGGGGGCGCGAGACCCAGTACTTC,CASSLARGRETQYF
TRBJ2-7,TRBV30,-,-,11,TGTGCCTGGCAGGTCTCCTACGAGCAGTACTTC,CAWQVSYEQYF
TRBJ2-1,TRBV27,-,once,14,TGTGCCAGCAGTTTAATTAGGGGATACAATGAGCAGTTCTTC,CASSLIRGYNEQFF
TRBJ1-3,TRBV5-6,-,-,17,TGTGCCAGCAGCTTGGAATATATCGGAAACTCTGGAAACACCATATATTTT,CASSLEYIGNSGNTIYF
TRBJ2-3,TRBV2,-,-,14,TGTGCCAGCAACGTTGGGGGAGCCGCAGATACGCAGTATTTT,CASNVGGAADTQYF
TRBJ2-3,TRBV18,TRBD2,-,19,TGTGCCAGCTCACCACCGAGGAGCGGGAGAAGAGTGGGCACAGATACGCAGTATTTT,CASSPPRSGRRVGTDTQYF
TRBJ2-7,TRBV5-1,-,once,15,TGCGCCAGCAGCCTATCTCTGGGGCGGGACTACGAGCAGTACTTC,CASSLSLGRDYEQYF
TRBJ2-1,TRBV7-9,TRBD2,once,15,TGTGCCAGCAGGGGACTAGCGGTGTCCTACAATGAGCAGTTCTTC,CASRGLAVSYNEQFF
TRBJ2-7,TRBV15,TRBD2,once,18,TGTGCCACCAGCAGAATGGGGCGAACGGGACTATCATCCTACGAGCAGTACTTC,CATSRMGRTGLSSYEQYF